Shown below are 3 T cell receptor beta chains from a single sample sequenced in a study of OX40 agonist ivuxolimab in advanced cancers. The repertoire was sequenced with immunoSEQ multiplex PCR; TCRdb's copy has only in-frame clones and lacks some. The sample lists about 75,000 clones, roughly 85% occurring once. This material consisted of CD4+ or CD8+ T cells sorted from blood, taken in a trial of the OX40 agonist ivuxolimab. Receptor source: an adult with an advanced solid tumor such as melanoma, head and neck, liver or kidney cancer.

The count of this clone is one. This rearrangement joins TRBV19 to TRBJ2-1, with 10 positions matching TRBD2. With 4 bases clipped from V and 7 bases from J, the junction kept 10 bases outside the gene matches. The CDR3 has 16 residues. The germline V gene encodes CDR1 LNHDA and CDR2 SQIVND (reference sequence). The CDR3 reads CASSTLSGRAENEQFF. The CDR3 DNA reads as TGTGCCAGTAGTACCCTCAGCGGGAGGGCTGAGAATGAGCAGTTCTTC.

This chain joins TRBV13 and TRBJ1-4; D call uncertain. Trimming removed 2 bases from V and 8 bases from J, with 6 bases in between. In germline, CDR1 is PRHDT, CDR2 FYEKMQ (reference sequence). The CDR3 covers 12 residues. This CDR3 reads CASSLTDEKLFF. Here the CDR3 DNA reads TGTGCCAGCAGCTTAACAGACGAAAAACTGTTTTTT.

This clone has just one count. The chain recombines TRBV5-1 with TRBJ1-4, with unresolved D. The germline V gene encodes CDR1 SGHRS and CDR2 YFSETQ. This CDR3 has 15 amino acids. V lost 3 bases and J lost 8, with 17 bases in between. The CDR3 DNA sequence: TGCGCCAGCAGCTCATTCGTAGCTGAAGGGGAAAAACTGTTTTTT. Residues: CASSSFVAEGEKLFF.